The 6 T cell receptor beta chains in this list originate from one sample, sequenced in a study of vaccination and CD4 T cells after COVID-19. Sample treatment: approximately 9-day PBMC culture with coronavirus spike peptide pools or control peptides (ViraFEST assay). Ahead of the COVID-19 pandemic (2011-2018), the CD4+ T cells of the unexposed donor were collected. The Oncomine TCR Beta short-read assay was applied to DNA of cultured CD4+ T cells. Via MiXCR, TCRdb re-called the PCR reads, giving one row per CDR3 protein. Among about 7,100 distinct CDR3 sequences listed, more than 45% were seen once. For these TCRs, the target antigens are not known. Sequencing was performed on CD4+ T cells from blood, cultured in vitro. The origin of the receptors is a human donor in good health.

This chain uses TRBV5-4 with TRBJ2-5, with a weak D call TRBD2 (7 bases). The CDR3 spans 14 residues. The germline V gene encodes CDR1 SGHNT and CDR2 YYREEE (reference sequence). Trimming cost V 6 bases and J 4 bases, with 16 bases left between them. The CDR3 DNA reads TGTGCCAGCACCCCGTGGGGGGGGCGAGAGACCCAGTACTTC. Translating gives CASTPWGGRETQYF.

The chain links TRBV7-9 to TRBJ2-3, with 7 bases aligning to TRBD1. The CDR3 sequence is 18 residues long. The J segment lost 4 bases and the V segment lost 4 bases, leaving 17 bases of the junction unmatched. From germline, CDR1 is SEHNR and CDR2 FQNEAQ (reference sequence). The CDR3: CASSSNYRGKDSSDTQYF. CDR3 nucleotides: TGTGCCAGCAGCTCAAACTACAGGGGTAAGGACAGTTCAGATACGCAGTATTTT. Together with reference TRBV7-9 and TRBJ2-3, the CDR3 gives the full variable domain: DTGVSQNPRHKITKRGQNVTFRCDPISEHNRLYWYRQTLGQGPEFLTYFQNEAQLEKSRLLSDRFSAERPKGSFSTLEIQRTEQGDSAMYLCASSSNYRGKDSSDTQYFGPGTRLTVL.

The rearrangement joins TRBV25-1 to TRBJ2-1; 12 nucleotides agree with TRBD2. Germline lookup yields CDR1 MGHDK and CDR2 SYGVNS. The CDR3 consists of 15 residues. V was pared by 7 bases and J by 9 bases, with 10 bases of the junction left unmatched. The CDR3 bases are TGTGCCAGCACCCCTCTAGCGGGGGGGCCCGGTGAGCAGTTCTTC. It encodes CASTPLAGGPGEQFF. Full variable domain (rest looked up from reference TRBV25-1 and TRBJ2-1): EADIYQTPRYLVIGTGKKITLECSQTMGHDKMYWYQQDPGMELHLIHYSYGVNSTEKGDLSSESTVSRIRTEHFPLTLESARPSHTSQYLCASTPLAGGPGEQFFGPGTRLTVL.

This clonotype was seen a single time. This chain uses TRBV24-1 with TRBJ2-7; possibly TRBD2 for D (6 bases). From germline, CDR1 is KGHDR and CDR2 SFDVKD. Trimming removed 8 bases from V and 0 bases from J, with 16 bases in between. CDR3 size: 15 residues. The CDR3 spells CATTKPSGASYEQYF. Here the CDR3 DNA reads TGTGCCACCACCAAACCCTCGGGAGCCTCCTACGAGCAGTACTTC.

This clonotype was counted between two and nine times. The chain is built from TRBV25-1 and TRBJ1-2, with no clear D. The ends were cut back, 5 bases at V and 5 bases at J, with 9 bases in the middle. Per germline, CDR1 MGHDK and CDR2 SYGVNS. The CDR3 is 12 amino acids. The CDR3 DNA is TGTGCCAGCAGTAGAGTAGGGTATGGCTACACCTTC. As protein: CASSRVGYGYTF.

This rearrangement joins TRBV19 to TRBJ1-5; a possible D gene is TRBD1 (6 bases). V lost 7 bases, J lost 0 bases, and 10 bases lay in between. The germline V gene encodes CDR1 LNHDA and CDR2 SQIVND (reference sequence). This CDR3 is built from 14 residues. The CDR3 spells CASNRAGSNQPQHF. Here the CDR3 DNA reads TGTGCCAGTAACAGGGCCGGTAGCAATCAGCCCCAGCATTTT.